The clone carrying this TCR beta chain appeared once. Its antigen is currently unknown. The sample comes from a study of long-term antiretroviral therapy in people with HIV. The study, taken as a whole, reports: Clonal populations expanded prior to ART predominated within the repertoire at all time points. Subsequent to ART, diversity was augmented yet persisted below that of transplant donor controls.

Researchers report immunoSEQ v3.0 was run at survey level. Per-sample sequencing targets were about 40,000-55,000 T-cell genomes. This table comes from immunoSEQ multiplex PCR, and its TCRdb copy is limited to in-frame clones, with some not included. The table shows just over 35,000 clones, with roughly 93% occurring only once. Germline V gives CDR1 SGHTA, CDR2 FQGTGA. V was clipped by 3 bases and J by 4 bases; unmatched bases: 7. The CDR3 is 16 residues long. Cryopreserved PBMC, at roughly 0.85-11 million per sample, were present before DNA extraction. The sequencing here drew on unsorted PBMCs, taken 4.1 years after starting antiretroviral therapy. The TCR comes from a woman between 50 and 59 years old with HIV. V is TRBV7-3 and J is TRBJ2-2, with 8 nucleotides matching TRBD1. CDR3 DNA: TGTGCCAGCAGCTTCGGCAGGGGGCTAGGCACCGGGGAGCTGTTTTTT. Protein: CASSFGRGLGTGELFF.